This is a list of T cell receptor beta chains from one sample in a study of human T cells and chemical hapten exposure. TCRdb passed the RACE reads through MiXCR, listing each CDR3 protein once. The sample contains 85,000 to 100,000 distinct CDR3 sequences, roughly a tenth of which appear only once. The source material was whole blood, sampled in connection with sensitization to the hapten diphenylcyclopropenone (DPC). The receptors were gathered from a woman aged 60-70 years with alopecia areata. Some clones in this sample may be carry-over from other donors' samples. CDR3s include the opening cysteine and the closing phenylalanine or tryptophan. A D gene is named only where the DNA matches it firmly. Where a row states a size, it is once, few, many or the class of an expanded clone; other rows omit it.

V: TRBV2; size: -; D: -; J: TRBJ2-5; DNA: TGTGCCAATTCCGTTAAGGGAGGCTGGGAGACCCAGTACTTC; CDR3: CANSVKGGWETQYF
V: TRBV12-3/TRBV12-4; size: -; D: TRBD2; J: TRBJ2-2; DNA: TGTGCCAGCAGTTTTGGGGCAGGCGGGAGCGGGGAGCTGTTTTTT; CDR3: CASSFGAGGSGELFF
V: TRBV7-8; size: -; D: TRBD1; J: TRBJ2-2; DNA: TGTGCCAGCAGCCTGGACAGGGCTGAGGCCGGGGAGCTGTTTTTT; CDR3: CASSLDRAEAGELFF
V: TRBV6-6; size: few; D: -; J: TRBJ1-3; DNA: TGTGCCAGCTCGGCCAGGTTGAGCTCTGGAAACACCATATATTTT; CDR3: CASSARLSSGNTIYF
V: TRBV5-1; size: -; D: -; J: TRBJ2-3; DNA: TGCGCCAGCAGCTTGGGTGTGTCGTCGGATACGCAGTATTTT; CDR3: CASSLGVSSDTQYF
V: TRBV20-1; size: -; D: -; J: TRBJ2-5; DNA: TGCAGTGCTCCACGGGGGCAGGCTGGAGAGACCCAGTACTTC; CDR3: CSAPRGQAGETQYF
V: TRBV7-8; size: -; D: -; J: TRBJ1-3; DNA: TGTGCCAGCAGGCCTACAGTAGTTGGAAACACCATATATTTT; CDR3: CASRPTVVGNTIYF
V: TRBV7-2; size: many; D: -; J: TRBJ2-5; DNA: TGTGCCAGCAGCTTAGGTCAGGGCCGGGGGACCCAGTACTTC; CDR3: CASSLGQGRGTQYF
V: TRBV20-1; size: many; D: -; J: TRBJ2-7; DNA: TGCAGTGCTAGAGATACGGTTTCCTACGAGCAGTACTTC; CDR3: CSARDTVSYEQYF
V: TRBV27; size: many; D: -; J: TRBJ2-7; DNA: TGTGCCAGCAGTCCAATCGGAGGGCGCGAGCAGTACTTC; CDR3: CASSPIGGREQYF
V: TRBV28; size: many; D: TRBD1; J: TRBJ1-1; DNA: TGTGCCAGCAGTTTCCCACTGACAGGGAAGAACACTGAAGCTTTCTTT; CDR3: CASSFPLTGKNTEAFF
V: TRBV6-5; size: many; D: TRBD2; J: TRBJ2-3; DNA: TGTGCCAGCAGTTGGAGCGGGGGACCCCAGGGCGATACGCAGTATTTT; CDR3: CASSWSGGPQGDTQYF
V: TRBV5-1; size: many; D: -; J: TRBJ2-7; DNA: TGCGCCAGCAGCGCAAGGGACATCGACAACCACTACGAGCAGTACTTC; CDR3: CASSARDIDNHYEQYF
V: TRBV6-2/TRBV6-3; size: -; D: -; J: TRBJ2-4; DNA: TGTGCCAGCAGTTGGGCAGGGGAAGTAAACATTCAGTACTTC; CDR3: CASSWAGEVNIQYF
V: TRBV7-9; size: -; D: TRBD1; J: TRBJ1-1; DNA: TGTACCAGCAGCCGGACAGGGACCGGAGGACTGAACACTGAAGCTTTCTTT; CDR3: CTSSRTGTGGLNTEAFF
V: TRBV2; size: many; D: -; J: TRBJ1-5; DNA: TGTGCCAGCAGTGAAGGGGTCCAGAGCAATCAGCCCCAGCATTTT; CDR3: CASSEGVQSNQPQHF
V: TRBV29-1; size: few; D: -; J: TRBJ1-2; DNA: TGCAGCGTTGAGAAGAACAGGTACCCGAACTATGGCTACACCTTC; CDR3: CSVEKNRYPNYGYTF
V: TRBV20-1; size: -; D: -; J: TRBJ1-2; DNA: TGCAGTGCTAGATTGACTTATGGCTACACCTTC; CDR3: CSARLTYGYTF
V: TRBV12-3/TRBV12-4; size: many; D: TRBD1; J: TRBJ2-2; DNA: TGTGCCAGCAACTCGATGACAGGGGGTGCCGGGGAGCTGTTTTTT; CDR3: CASNSMTGGAGELFF
V: TRBV18; size: many; D: -; J: TRBJ1-3; DNA: TGTGCCAGCTCACCACCGGGGGCGGACACCATATATTTT; CDR3: CASSPPGADTIYF
V: TRBV27; size: -; D: -; J: TRBJ1-5; DNA: TGTGCCAGCAGTTTGGAACCCCCGGTGTATGGGAATCAGCCCCAGCATTTT; CDR3: CASSLEPPVYGNQPQHF
V: TRBV7-6; size: many; D: -; J: TRBJ1-1; DNA: TGTGCCAGCAGCCACCGTGACGAAACCGCGGCTTTCTTT; CDR3: CASSHRDETAAFF
V: TRBV9; size: -; D: -; J: TRBJ2-3; DNA: TGTGCCAGCAGCGACGAACAGGCCACAGATACGCAGTATTTT; CDR3: CASSDEQATDTQYF
V: TRBV29-1; size: -; D: TRBD1; J: TRBJ1-2; DNA: TGCAGCGTTGAATCGGATGGACAGGGGAACTATGGCTACACCTTC; CDR3: CSVESDGQGNYGYTF
V: TRBV12-3/TRBV12-4; size: -; D: -; J: TRBJ1-2; DNA: TGTGCCAGCAGCCCGAAGAATACCGGGACCCAGGTCGGGGGCTACACCTTC; CDR3: CASSPKNTGTQVGGYTF
V: TRBV5-4; size: -; D: -; J: TRBJ1-1; DNA: TGTGCCAGCAGCGTCCCTAGTGGGGGCGTTGGTAACACTGAAGCTTTCTTT; CDR3: CASSVPSGGVGNTEAFF
V: TRBV6-6; size: many; D: -; J: TRBJ1-2; DNA: TGTGCCAGCAGTTACTCGGCCTTAGCGGGAGGCAGGGGAGACTATGGCTACACCTTC; CDR3: CASSYSALAGGRGDYGYTF
V: TRBV11-2; size: few; D: -; J: TRBJ2-2; DNA: TGTGCCAGCAGCTTAGGGCCGACAGCCGGGGAGCTGTTTTTT; CDR3: CASSLGPTAGELFF
V: TRBV10-3; size: -; D: -; J: TRBJ2-1; DNA: TGTGCCATCAGTGAAGGAGGGTTTGGGGACAATGAGCAGTTCTTC; CDR3: CAISEGGFGDNEQFF